The subject of this entry is one T cell receptor beta chain. Its target is unknown. All donors were Caucasian adults living in Nashville, Tennessee. Sorted-subset replicate PCRs used 200 ng of genomic DNA. This amount corresponded to approximately 30,000 T cell genomes. Assay used: immunoSEQ multiplex PCR; TCRdb lists only in-frame clones, some missing. The table shows 1,400,000 or so clones, with about 98.5% occurring only once. These data belong to a study of shared clonotypes between healthy human individuals. Findings and limits, study-wide: Few donors restricted represented genetic and exposure-history diversity. Naive subsets, compared against memory subsets, generally had larger estimated richness values.

V shed 3 bases and J 1 base; nucleotides not matched to a gene: 2. Germline V gives CDR1 SGHVS, CDR2 FQNEAQ. The CDR3 runs 16 residues. The sample comprised naive CD4+ T cells sorted from blood. Subset given: CD45RA+ positively selected. The chain is built from TRBV7-8 and TRBJ2-7; 14 nucleotides agree with TRBD2. This TCR was recovered from a man aged 25 to 45 in good health. Here the CDR3 DNA reads TGTGCCAGCAGCTTGGGGACTAGCGGGGGTTCCTACGAGCAGTACTTC. Translated: CASSLGTSGGSYEQYF.